This paragraph covers one TCR beta chain sequence. TCRbeta library construction was performed incorporating unique molecular identifiers. TCRdb reprocessed the PCR reads via MiXCR and lists one record per CDR3 protein. The table lists hundreds of thousands of distinct CDR3 sequences, roughly 17% of them singletons. These data are taken from a study of T-cell reconstitution after alpha-beta-depleted transplantation in children. With V trimmed by 2 bases and J by 11 bases, 2 bases remained unmatched. The CDR3 is 12 amino acids. CDR1 and CDR2 (germline): WNHNN, SYGVQD (reference sequence). The clonotype originates from a human donor who donated a stem cell graft to a child with acute myeloid leukemia. The V gene is TRBV10-1, the J gene TRBJ1-1; TRBD1 agrees at 10 bases. Specimen: PBMCs from the stem cell graft donor, collected from the stem cell graft. The DNA for the CDR3 is TGCGCCAGCAGTGAGGGGACAGGGGTTGCTTTCTTT. Translation: CASSEGTGVAFF.